A selection of T cell receptor beta chains follows, all from one sample in a study of T cells in Graves' hyperthyroidism and ophthalmopathy. TCRdb reprocessed the multiplex PCR reads via MiXCR and lists one record per CDR3 protein. Of over 200,000 distinct CDR3 sequences listed, around 17% are singletons. Sequencing used blood. The receptors were gathered from a man aged 35-49 years with Graves' hyperthyroidism. Both conserved end residues are part of each CDR3. The D gene is left open where the match is weak. Size is stated for part of the rows, as once, few or many counts, or as a class when the clone is expanded.

J	D	V	size	length	CDR3	DNA
TRBJ2-7	NA	TRBV5-1	many	16	CASSLAGGSLSYEQYF	TGCGCCAGCAGCTTGGCCGGTGGGAGCCTCTCCTACGAGCAGTACTTC
TRBJ1-2	TRBD1	TRBV6-2/TRBV6-3	NA	12	CASKQGPGGYTF	TGTGCCAGCAAACAGGGGCCTGGAGGCTACACCTTC
TRBJ2-7	NA	TRBV9	many	14	CASSRGPSSYEQYF	TGTGCCAGCAGCCGAGGACCCAGCTCCTACGAGCAGTACTTC
TRBJ2-7	NA	TRBV7-3	NA	14	CASSLAVNLYEQYF	TGTGCCAGCAGCTTAGCCGTTAACTTGTACGAGCAGTACTTC
TRBJ2-7	NA	TRBV5-1	many	13	CASSLAQGREQYF	TGCGCCAGCAGCTTGGCTCAGGGACGAGAGCAGTACTTC
TRBJ2-7	TRBD1	TRBV12-3/TRBV12-4	many	14	CASREDRGSYEQYF	TGTGCCAGCAGAGAGGACAGGGGTTCCTACGAGCAGTACTTC
TRBJ2-3	NA	TRBV11-2	few	15	CASSLSSGYTDTQYF	TGTGCCAGCAGCTTATCCAGCGGATACACAGATACGCAGTATTTT
TRBJ2-5	NA	TRBV24-1	few	15	CATSDTTGSQETQYF	TGTGCCACCAGTGATACCACAGGGTCCCAAGAGACCCAGTACTTC
TRBJ2-3	NA	TRBV12-3/TRBV12-4	NA	14	CASSFRGSTDTQYF	TGTGCCAGCAGTTTCCGGGGGAGCACAGATACGCAGTATTTT
TRBJ2-7	NA	TRBV20-1	many	12	CSARARSYEQYF	TGCAGTGCTAGAGCCAGGTCCTACGAGCAGTACTTC
TRBJ2-7	TRBD1	TRBV4-3	NA	17	CASSQEPPGQGSYEQYF	TGCGCCAGCAGCCAAGAACCCCCCGGACAGGGTTCCTACGAGCAGTACTTC
TRBJ2-1	NA	TRBV28	once	15	CASSLKRGLRYEQFF	TGTGCCAGCAGTTTAAAGCGCGGACTAAGATATGAGCAGTTCTTC
TRBJ2-2	TRBD2	TRBV24-1	NA	17	CATSATSGGTNTGELFF	TGTGCCACCAGTGCAACTAGCGGGGGGACGAACACCGGGGAGCTGTTTTTT
TRBJ2-5	NA	TRBV18	many	14	CASSRLERGETQYF	TGTGCCAGCTCGCGACTAGAGAGGGGAGAGACCCAGTACTTC
TRBJ2-1	TRBD1	TRBV7-3	NA	14	CASSPRDRGVEQFF	TGTGCCAGCAGCCCCCGGGACAGGGGGGTCGAGCAGTTCTTC
TRBJ2-3	NA	TRBV12-3/TRBV12-4	many	14	CASSLGGAIDTQYF	TGTGCCAGCAGTTTAGGGGGGGCAATAGATACGCAGTATTTT
TRBJ2-7	NA	TRBV15	few	13	CATRQQGGYEQYF	TGTGCCACCAGACAACAGGGCGGCTACGAGCAGTACTTC
TRBJ1-5	NA	TRBV15	NA	15	CATSGIWDSNQPQHF	TGTGCCACCAGCGGTATCTGGGATAGCAATCAGCCCCAGCATTTT
TRBJ1-2	NA	TRBV28	many	13	CASTQGGIHGYTF	TGTGCCAGCACCCAAGGGGGGATACATGGCTACACCTTC
TRBJ2-5	NA	TRBV7-9	many	14	CASSLLWGQETQYF	TGTGCCAGCAGCTTATTGTGGGGCCAAGAGACCCAGTACTTC
TRBJ2-3	NA	TRBV5-1	NA	17	CASSPHAPGRYTDTQYF	TGCGCCAGCAGCCCGCATGCTCCGGGACGGTACACAGATACGCAGTATTTT
TRBJ2-3	TRBD1	TRBV7-2	NA	15	CASSFGTGKTDTQYF	TGTGCCAGCAGCTTCGGGACAGGGAAGACAGATACGCAGTATTTT
TRBJ2-2	NA	TRBV20-1	NA	16	CSARDRWQSNTGELFF	TGCAGTGCTAGAGATAGGTGGCAGTCGAACACCGGGGAGCTGTTTTTT
TRBJ2-1	NA	TRBV7-9	many	15	CASSLIGGTYNEQFF	TGTGCCAGCAGTTTGATAGGGGGTACCTACAATGAGCAGTTCTTC
TRBJ2-1	NA	TRBV19	many	16	CASSIAATSSYNEQFF	TGTGCCAGTAGTATAGCGGCGACGAGCTCCTACAATGAGCAGTTCTTC
TRBJ2-7	TRBD1	TRBV4-1	many	15	CASSQQTGGKYEQYF	TGCGCCAGCAGCCAGCAGACAGGGGGCAAGTACGAGCAGTACTTC
TRBJ2-4	TRBD2	TRBV7-3	many	14	CASSSRTSGAIQYF	TGTGCCAGCAGCTCTCGGACTAGCGGGGCCATTCAGTACTTC
TRBJ1-4	TRBD1	TRBV12-3/TRBV12-4	many	14	CASRGQVIGEKLFF	TGTGCCAGCAGGGGACAGGTGATAGGAGAAAAACTGTTTTTT
TRBJ2-5	NA	TRBV19	few	16	CASSIAVVTTEETQYF	TGTGCCAGTAGTATAGCGGTAGTGACTACCGAAGAGACCCAGTACTTC
TRBJ2-1	TRBD2	TRBV6-2/TRBV6-3	NA	13	CASSYSASGGNFF	TGTGCCAGCAGTTACTCGGCTAGCGGGGGAAATTTCTTC
TRBJ2-3	TRBD2	TRBV19	few	17	CASSIDRGSGGTDTQYF	TGTGCCAGTAGTATAGATCGAGGTAGCGGGGGTACAGATACGCAGTATTTT
TRBJ2-2	NA	TRBV6-5	NA	14	CASSYSYLDGELFF	TGTGCCAGCAGTTACTCGTATCTGGACGGGGAGCTGTTTTTT
TRBJ2-3	TRBD2	TRBV10-3	many	14	CAINRGGQGDTQYF	TGTGCCATCAACCGGGGGGGCCAGGGAGATACGCAGTATTTT
TRBJ2-7	TRBD1	TRBV28	many	15	CASSTGTGVPYEQYF	TGTGCCAGCAGTACGGGGACAGGGGTGCCCTACGAGCAGTACTTC
TRBJ2-3	NA	TRBV6-1	NA	13	CASSEFESDTQYF	TGTGCCAGCAGTGAATTTGAATCAGATACGCAGTATTTT
TRBJ2-2	NA	TRBV5-1	NA	20	CASSPRFPLKTDTYTGELFF	TGCGCCAGCAGCCCCCGGTTTCCCCTTAAGACAGATACGTACACCGGGGAGCTGTTTTTT
TRBJ2-4	TRBD1	TRBV7-2	few	14	CATQGGPAKNIQYF	TGTGCCACACAAGGGGGCCCAGCCAAAAACATTCAGTACTTC
TRBJ1-2	TRBD1	TRBV27	NA	13	CASSLTGLTGYTF	TGTGCCAGCAGTTTGACAGGGCTGACTGGCTACACCTTC
TRBJ2-2	NA	TRBV25-1	NA	13	CASSEPSPGELFF	TGTGCCAGCAGTGAACCGAGCCCTGGGGAGCTGTTTTTT
TRBJ2-4	NA	TRBV6-1	NA	16	CASSEAATPAKNIQYF	TGTGCCAGCAGTGAAGCAGCCACCCCCGCCAAAAACATTCAGTACTTC
TRBJ2-3	NA	TRBV12-3/TRBV12-4	many	13	CASSLALADTQYF	TGTGCCAGCAGTTTAGCCCTAGCAGATACGCAGTATTTT
TRBJ2-2	NA	TRBV10-3	many	14	CAISERLNTGELFF	TGTGCCATCAGCGAGCGACTGAACACCGGGGAGCTGTTTTTT
TRBJ2-3	NA	TRBV13	NA	15	CASSLLWGDTDTQYF	TGTGCCAGCAGCTTACTTTGGGGGGACACAGATACGCAGTATTTT
TRBJ1-6	NA	TRBV12-3/TRBV12-4	many	14	CASSFTGPDSPLHF	TGTGCCAGCAGTTTCACCGGCCCGGATTCACCCCTCCACTTT
TRBJ1-5	TRBD1	TRBV20-1	many	13	CSAGAGGWQPQHF	TGCAGTGCTGGAGCAGGGGGATGGCAGCCCCAGCATTTT
TRBJ1-5	TRBD1	TRBV30	many	15	CAWSAGQYSNQPQHF	TGTGCCTGGAGCGCGGGACAGTATAGCAATCAGCCCCAGCATTTT
TRBJ2-1	NA	TRBV3-1	many	16	CASSQAERGNYNEQFF	TGTGCCAGCAGCCAAGCCGAGAGGGGAAATTACAATGAGCAGTTCTTC
TRBJ1-2	TRBD1	TRBV30	many	11	CACWTGGGYTF	TGTGCCTGCTGGACAGGGGGTGGCTACACCTTC
TRBJ1-1	TRBD1	TRBV5-6	many	17	CASSTITGTGVNTEAFF	TGTGCCAGCAGCACAATAACCGGGACAGGGGTAAACACTGAAGCTTTCTTT
TRBJ2-5	TRBD2	TRBV3-1	once	15	CASSQGPSGRETQYF	TGTGCCAGCAGCCAAGGACCTAGCGGGCGGGAGACCCAGTACTTC
TRBJ1-6	NA	TRBV28	many	12	CAARAYNSPLHF	TGTGCCGCCCGGGCCTATAATTCACCCCTCCACTTT
TRBJ1-1	NA	TRBV4-3	few	14	CASSQEGRNTEAFF	TGCGCCAGCAGCCAAGAGGGCAGGAACACTGAAGCTTTCTTT
TRBJ1-5	TRBD1	TRBV6-2/TRBV6-3	many	18	CASSYSRTGGFSNQPQHF	TGTGCCAGCAGTTACTCGAGGACAGGGGGCTTTAGCAATCAGCCCCAGCATTTT
TRBJ2-5	TRBD1	TRBV5-1	many	13	CASSSGGWETQYF	TGCGCCAGCAGCTCAGGGGGCTGGGAGACCCAGTACTTC